The next 30 T cell receptor beta chains were all read from a single sample in a study of blood T cell repertoires in COVID-19. The table came from immunoSEQ multiplex PCR; TCRdb's copy has only in-frame clones and leaves some out. Of nearly 250,000 clones listed, approximately 84% are singletons. Sequenced material: peripheral blood. The receptors here all came from a woman older than 75 with acute or convalescent COVID-19.

The chain recombines TRBV6-6 with TRBJ1-5; D ambiguous. Deletions cut 3 bases from V and 0 bases from J, with 9 bases between. Germline lookup yields CDR1 MNHNY and CDR2 SVGAGI (reference sequence). The CDR3 totals 15 residues. The CDR3 nucleotides read TGTGCCAGCAGTTATGAGACAAATAGCAATCAGCCCCAGCATTTT. This translates into CASSYETNSNQPQHF.

The chain uses TRBV6-2 or TRBV6-3 and TRBJ2-2; 10 nucleotides align to TRBD1. CDR3 length equals 16 residues. With 3 bases clipped from V and 6 bases from J, the junction kept 7 bases outside the gene matches. The V gene's germline CDR1 is MNHEY and CDR2 SVGEGT. The DNA of the CDR3 is TGTGCCAGCAGTTATGGCAGACAGGGGGCATCCGGGGAGCTGTTTTTT. Translated: CASSYGRQGASGELFF.

The V gene is TRBV5-6, the J gene TRBJ2-3; TRBD2 aligns across 9 bases. V trimming: 4 bases; J trimming: 2 bases; junction bases outside the gene matches: 11. CDR1 is SGHDT and CDR2 is YYEEEE in the germline V gene. The CDR3 runs to 17 residues. The CDR3 bases are TGTGCCAGCAGCCCACTAAGGTCTAGCGGGGCCACAGATACGCAGTATTTT. This translates into CASSPLRSSGATDTQYF.

This chain uses TRBV28 with TRBJ2-1; 9 bases match TRBD1. Germline CDR1 and CDR2: MDHEN and SYDVKM. Germline trimming cut 5 bases from V and 6 bases from J; bases unmatched to any gene: 5. This CDR3 has 14 amino acids. The CDR3 region has the DNA TGTGCCAGCAGTCCCCCACAGGGGGCCAATGAGCAGTTCTTC. Its translation: CASSPPQGANEQFF.

V is TRBV15 and J is TRBJ2-5; D possibly corresponds to TRBD1 (6 bases). V lost 7 bases and J 1 base, leaving 13 bases between the germline ends. Germline V gene data show CDR1 as LNHNV and CDR2 as YYDKDF (reference sequence). There are 14 residues in the CDR3. CDR3 in amino acids: CATTRQGGQETQYF. The CDR3 region has the DNA TGTGCCACCACCCGTCAAGGGGGCCAAGAGACCCAGTACTTC. The full variable domain, its missing parts supplied by reference TRBV15 and TRBJ2-5, is DAMVIQNPRYQVTQFGKPVTLSCSQTLNHNVMYWYQQKSSQAPKLLFHYYDKDFNNEADTPDNFQSRRPNTSFCFLDIRSPGLGDTAMYLCATTRQGGQETQYFGPGTRLLVL.

The chain combines TRBV5-4 with TRBJ1-4; no reliable D call. In germline, CDR1 is SGHNT, CDR2 YYREEE (reference sequence). The CDR3 has 17 residues. The V end lost 1 base, the J end lost 7 bases, and 20 bases lay between the germline ends. CDR3 DNA: TGTGCCAGCAGCTTGCGGATTGCGGGCGGTTTGTCTGAAAAACTGTTTTTT. Encoded protein: CASSLRIAGGLSEKLFF.

The rearrangement uses TRBV28 and TRBJ1-1; perhaps TRBD1 as D (6 bases). V gave up 6 bases and J gave up 0 bases, with 23 bases separating them. The germline CDR1 and CDR2 sequences are MDHEN and SYDVKM. CDR3 length: 18 amino acids. CDR3 in DNA: TGTGCCAGCAGGCCCTCGTCACAGGGCTTGGGGATGAACACTGAAGCTTTCTTT. Its translation is CASRPSSQGLGMNTEAFF.

The chain recombines TRBV15 with TRBJ1-2, with 8 nucleotides matching TRBD1. Germline V CDR1 and CDR2: LNHNV, YYDKDF (reference sequence). The V and J ends lost 0 bases and 5 bases, in that order; junction bases with no gene match: 5. The CDR3 is 15 residues long. CDR3 DNA sequence: TGTGCCACCAGCAGAGACCCGGGACAGGTTTATGGCTACACCTTC. Protein: CATSRDPGQVYGYTF.

The chain couples TRBV5-5 to TRBJ2-3; 7 nucleotides line up with TRBD1. Germline values: CDR1 SGHKS, CDR2 YYEKEE (reference sequence). CDR3 size: 14 residues. Trimming took 9 bases from V and 0 from J; bases not matched to a gene: 7. CDR3 coding DNA: TGTGCCACGGGACAGTCACCTAGCACAGATACGCAGTATTTT. It specifies CATGQSPSTDTQYF.

The genes are TRBV19 and TRBJ1-2, with 9 positions matching TRBD1. The CDR3 length is 15 residues. J gave up 3 bases and V 1 base, and 3 bases lay outside the gene matches. The germline V gene has CDR1 LNHDA and CDR2 SQIVND (reference sequence). CDR3 sequence: CASSIGGQGYYGYTF. For the CDR3, the DNA is TGTGCCAGTAGTATAGGAGGACAGGGGTACTATGGCTACACCTTC.

The chain is built from TRBV5-4 and TRBJ1-2, with 11 positions matching TRBD1. Trimming took 4 bases from V and 1 from J; bases not matched to a gene: 3. This CDR3 spans 15 amino acids. Germline V gives CDR1 SGHNT, CDR2 YYREEE (reference sequence). The DNA for the CDR3 is TGTGCCAGCAGCCACGGGACAGGGGGTAACTATGGCTACACCTTC. Translated: CASSHGTGGNYGYTF.

The V gene is TRBV5-1, the J gene TRBJ2-1; a possible D gene is TRBD2 (5 bases). CDR1 is SGHRS and CDR2 is YFSETQ in the germline V gene. The CDR3 contains 13 residues. Trimming stripped 1 base from V and 8 bases from J, with 10 bases between. CDR3 region: CASSLTRFDEQFF. The CDR3 bases are TGCGCCAGCAGCTTGACTAGATTCGATGAGCAGTTCTTC.

This chain uses TRBV7-2 with TRBJ2-3; 8 bases line up with TRBD2. The CDR3 extends over 16 amino acids. Germline V gene sequence: CDR1 SGHTA, CDR2 FQGNSA. The V and J ends lost 1 base and 0 bases, in that order; junction bases with no gene match: 3. CDR3 bases: TGTGCCAGCAGCTTAGTGTTAGCGGGGAGCACAGATACGCAGTATTTT. It specifies CASSLVLAGSTDTQYF.

The chain uses TRBV18 and TRBJ1-2; 12 positions match TRBD1. From germline, CDR1 is KGHSH and CDR2 LQKENI. V shed 5 bases, J shed 1 base, and the junction held 8 bases outside the gene matches. The CDR3 runs 17 residues. This chain's CDR3 is CASSTGTGGASNYGYTF. The DNA for the CDR3 is TGTGCCAGCTCAACAGGGACAGGGGGCGCAAGTAACTATGGCTACACCTTC.

V usage is TRBV6-2 or TRBV6-3 and J usage is TRBJ1-1; the D gene is possibly TRBD1 (5 bases). Germline CDR1 is MNHEY and CDR2 is SVGEGT. Trimming left V 5 bases short and J 1 base short, with 8 bases between. This CDR3 is built from 13 residues. The CDR3 protein is CASSQQANTEAFF. The CDR3, as DNA: TGTGCCAGCAGTCAACAGGCGAACACTGAAGCTTTCTTT.

Only one count was recorded for this clone. This rearrangement joins TRBV12-3 or TRBV12-4 to TRBJ2-3; TRBD2 matches at 7 bases. The CDR3 runs 12 residues. Losses at the gene ends were 7 bases for V and 6 bases for J; bases not matched to a gene: 4. CDR3 region: CASTLTSDTQYF. For the CDR3, the DNA is TGTGCCAGCACCTTGACTAGCGATACGCAGTATTTT.

Comments on this clone: Other DNA sequences in the same sample also yield this CDR3. The chain employs TRBV2 and TRBJ1-1; 8 bases are a match to TRBD1. Trimming at V came to 7 bases and at J to 2 bases, leaving 6 bases not matched to a gene. Germline CDR1 is SNHLY and CDR2 is FYNNEI. The length of the CDR3 is 14 residues. CDR3 in DNA: TGTGCCAGCAATAGACAGGGGCGAAACACTGAAGCTTTCTTT. Encoded protein: CASNRQGRNTEAFF.

The genes are TRBV4-1 and TRBJ1-2; D is uncertain. V dropped 1 base and J dropped 1 base, with 4 bases sitting between them. The CDR3 is 13 amino acids. Germline lookup yields CDR1 MGHRA and CDR2 YSYEKL. The CDR3 DNA reads TGCGCCAGCAGCCAAGCTCTTAACTATGGCTACACCTTC. Residues: CASSQALNYGYTF.

The gene calls are TRBV7-2 and TRBJ2-7; TRBD2 matches 8 bases. Germline loops: CDR1 SGHTA, CDR2 FQGNSA. V dropped 4 bases and J dropped 3; count of bases not matched to a gene: 8. CDR3 length: 15 amino acids. The CDR3 nucleotides read TGTGCCAGCAGCTCTCGGGAGGGCCGTTTCTACGAGCAGTACTTC. Protein product: CASSSREGRFYEQYF.

The chain has TRBV7-2 and TRBJ2-5; 8 positions match TRBD2. Germline-derived CDR1 and CDR2 are SGHTA and FQGNSA. CDR3 length: 14 amino acids. V gave up 5 bases and J gave up 2 bases; unmatched junction bases: 4. The CDR3 loop is CASSPGTRQETQYF. The CDR3 DNA is TGTGCCAGCAGCCCCGGGACTAGACAAGAGACCCAGTACTTC.

In its sample, this clone was seen a few times. J is TRBJ1-2 and V is TRBV5-1; D is possibly TRBD1 (6 bases). Per germline, CDR1 SGHRS and CDR2 YFSETQ. The CDR3 has 13 amino acids. V lost 2 bases, J lost 7 bases, and 12 bases lay in between. For the CDR3, the DNA is TGCGCCAGCAGCTTTTCAGGGGATGCTGGCTACACCTTC. It is translated as CASSFSGDAGYTF. The variable domain in full, with the rest retrieved from reference TRBV5-1 and TRBJ1-2, is KAGVTQTPRYLIKTRGQQVTLSCSPISGHRSVSWYQQTPGQGLQFLFEYFSETQRNKGNFPGRFSGRQFSNSRSEMNVSTLELGDSALYLCASSFSGDAGYTFGSGTRLTVV.

V usage is TRBV2 and J usage is TRBJ2-3; 7 bases align to TRBD1. CDR1 and CDR2 (germline): SNHLY, FYNNEI. This CDR3 is built from 16 residues. The J segment lost 2 bases and the V segment lost 8 bases, leaving 13 bases of the junction unmatched. CDR3 residues: CASQDWGTATTDTQYF. CDR3 bases: TGTGCCAGCCAAGATTGGGGGACAGCGACCACAGATACGCAGTATTTT. The full variable domain, in which reference TRBV2 and TRBJ2-3 provide the parts outside the CDR3, is EPEVTQTPSHQVTQMGQEVILRCVPISNHLYFYWYRQILGQKVEFLVSFYNNEISEKSEIFDDQFSVERPDGSNFTLKIRSTKLEDSAMYFCASQDWGTATTDTQYFGPGTRLTVL.

This clone has just one count. The gene calls are TRBV27 and TRBJ2-7, with TRBD2 matching 8 bases. CDR1 is MNHEY, CDR2 SMNVEV, per germline (reference sequence). The CDR3 totals 16 residues. Trimming cost V 6 bases and J 2 bases; bases outside gene matches: 12. The CDR3 nucleotides are TGTGCCAGCAGACACGGGGCTAGCGGGTACCCCTACGAGCAGTACTTC. Its translation: CASRHGASGYPYEQYF.

The rearrangement links TRBV9 to TRBJ2-2, with D hard to call. The CDR3 covers 13 residues. V lost 0 bases to trimming and J lost 4 bases, with 4 bases between them. CDR1 is SGDLS and CDR2 is YYNGEE in the germline V gene. CDR3 in amino acids: CASSVAGTGELFF. Written as DNA, the CDR3 is TGTGCCAGCAGCGTAGCCGGCACCGGGGAGCTGTTTTTT.

The chain combines TRBV6-2 or TRBV6-3 with TRBJ1-2, with D tentatively TRBD1 (5 bases). The CDR3 has 12 amino acids. The ends were cut back, 6 bases at V and 4 bases at J, with 9 bases in the middle. Germline CDR1 is MNHEY and CDR2 is SVGEGT. Here the CDR3 reads CASSDRSYGYTF. The DNA for the CDR3 is TGTGCCAGCAGCGACAGATCCTATGGCTACACCTTC.

This clone was picked up one time. The gene calls are TRBV6-6 and TRBJ1-4, with D unclear. The CDR3 totals 14 residues. CDR1 and CDR2 (germline): MNHNY, SVGAGI (reference sequence). Trimming cost V 4 bases and J 8 bases, with 14 bases left between them. The CDR3 DNA reads TGTGCCAGCAGTTCACGAGAGTCTAGCGAAAAACTGTTTTTT. It encodes CASSSRESSEKLFF.

This clone came up once. The CDR3 sequence is CASSYSPGGMDTEAFF. CDR3 bases: TGTGCCAGCAGTTACTCCCCAGGGGGCATGGACACTGAAGCTTTCTTT. The gene calls are TRBV6-5 and TRBJ1-1, with 8 bases aligning to TRBD1. The CDR3 runs 16 residues. V was clipped by 0 bases and J by 3 bases; unmatched bases: 6. The germline gives CDR1 MNHEY, CDR2 SVGAGI.

This clone appeared once. This chain joins TRBV7-9 and TRBJ2-7; 10 bases are a match to TRBD2. Germline CDR1 reads SEHNR; CDR2 reads FQNEAQ (reference sequence). V shed 2 bases, J shed 6 bases, and the junction held 7 bases outside the gene matches. CDR3 length: 15 residues. CDR3 protein: CASSLTSSGGTEQYF. The CDR3, as DNA: TGTGCCAGCAGCTTAACCTCTAGCGGGGGAACCGAGCAGTACTTC.

J is TRBJ2-1 and V is TRBV29-1; 11 bases align to TRBD2. Germline CDR1 is SQVTM and CDR2 is ANQGSEA. Losses at the gene ends were 7 bases for V and 6 bases for J; bases not matched to a gene: 8. There are 14 residues in the CDR3. The CDR3 DNA reads TGCAGCGCCCCACTAGCGGGAGTCCCCAATGAGCAGTTCTTC. Its translation is CSAPLAGVPNEQFF.

The CDR3 nucleotides read TGTGCCAGCAGCCTTCGACTAGCGGGAGGAGAAGAGCAGTTCTTC. This sequence encodes CASSLRLAGGEEQFF. The V call is TRBV3-1 (or the pseudogene TRBV3-2), the J call TRBJ2-1, with 13 bases aligning to TRBD2. This CDR3 contains 15 residues. With V trimmed by 4 bases and J by 10 bases, 7 bases remained unmatched. CDR1 and CDR2 (germline): LGHDT, YNNKEL (reference sequence).